The T cell receptor (beta chain) described here comes from a study of response to subunit inactivated influenza vaccine. This clonotype was picked up a small number of times. Trimming removed 6 bases at V and 4 bases at J, with 15 bases between. Germline lookup yields CDR1 SNHLY and CDR2 FYNNEI. The CDR3 extends over 14 amino acids. TCRdb re-called the RT-PCR reads through MiXCR, storing one row per CDR3 protein. Among 500,000 to 700,000 distinct CDR3 sequences listed, roughly a quarter were seen once. This sample also appeared in a second study, on T cells expressing NK-cell markers. That source notes: Researchers built TCR beta cDNA using 5'RACE template switching with UMIs. It was from sorted CD3+CD56+NKG2C+, CD3+CD56+NKG2C- and CD3+CD56-NKG2C+ T cells that TCR beta repertoires came. Seven HCMV-seropositive donors and one seronegative donor made up the eight sequenced donors. Within several experiments, an anti-gamma-delta TCR antibody kept the sorting limited to alpha-beta TCR T cells.

This sequence was found in a man aged 50 to 60 who received an inactivated influenza vaccine. This rearrangement joins TRBV2 to TRBJ1-1, with D perhaps matching TRBD1 (5 bases). The source was CD4+ T cells sorted from PBMCs, collected roughly 12 days after vaccination. Here the CDR3 reads CASSPEGFGTEAFF. CDR3 DNA: TGTGCCAGCAGCCCCGAGGGGTTTGGCACTGAAGCTTTCTTT. The variable domain in full, with the rest retrieved from reference TRBV2 and TRBJ1-1, is EPEVTQTPSHQVTQMGQEVILRCVPISNHLYFYWYRQILGQKVEFLVSFYNNEISEKSEIFDDQFSVERPDGSNFTLKIRSTKLEDSAMYFCASSPEGFGTEAFFGQGTRLTVV.